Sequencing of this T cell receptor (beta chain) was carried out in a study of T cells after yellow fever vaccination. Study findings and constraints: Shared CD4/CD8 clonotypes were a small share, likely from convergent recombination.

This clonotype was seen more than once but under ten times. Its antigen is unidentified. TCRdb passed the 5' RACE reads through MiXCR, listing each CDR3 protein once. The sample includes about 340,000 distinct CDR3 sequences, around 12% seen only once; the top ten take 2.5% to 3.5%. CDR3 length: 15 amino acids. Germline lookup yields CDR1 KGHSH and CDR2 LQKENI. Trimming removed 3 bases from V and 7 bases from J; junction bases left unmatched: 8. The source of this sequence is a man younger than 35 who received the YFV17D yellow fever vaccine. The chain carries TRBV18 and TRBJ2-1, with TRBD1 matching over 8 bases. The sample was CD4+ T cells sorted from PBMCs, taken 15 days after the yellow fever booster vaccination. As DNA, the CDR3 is TGTGCCAGCTCACCCCCAGGGGGCTTCGGTAATGAGCAGTTCTTC. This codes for CASSPPGGFGNEQFF.